The present TCR beta chain was sequenced within a study of blood T cells in healthy people across ages. Study results and caveats: Long-lived donors carried more naive CD4+ cells and greater diversity than aged donors.

Next came a second PCR, run for about 7 to 12 cycles, which used a sample-barcoded 5' primer along with a J-beta primer mix. One entry per CDR3 protein results from TCRdb running MiXCR on the 5' RACE reads. This sample has roughly 730,000 distinct CDR3 sequences, with approximately 60% found just once. Germline loops: CDR1 DFQATT, CDR2 SNEGSKA (reference sequence). With V trimmed by 6 bases and J by 2 bases, 10 bases remained unmatched. This CDR3 region has 15 residues. A remark on this clonotype: The antigen remains undetermined.

Per sample, at least 5.5 micrograms of total RNA were extracted. Sequencing was performed on blood. The receptor was isolated from a man aged 40-55 years in good health. The chain has TRBV20-1 and TRBJ2-3, with 8 positions matching TRBD2. This CDR3 is CSATIAGRDTDTQYF. The CDR3 region has the DNA TGCAGTGCCACGATAGCGGGACGAGACACAGATACGCAGTATTTT.